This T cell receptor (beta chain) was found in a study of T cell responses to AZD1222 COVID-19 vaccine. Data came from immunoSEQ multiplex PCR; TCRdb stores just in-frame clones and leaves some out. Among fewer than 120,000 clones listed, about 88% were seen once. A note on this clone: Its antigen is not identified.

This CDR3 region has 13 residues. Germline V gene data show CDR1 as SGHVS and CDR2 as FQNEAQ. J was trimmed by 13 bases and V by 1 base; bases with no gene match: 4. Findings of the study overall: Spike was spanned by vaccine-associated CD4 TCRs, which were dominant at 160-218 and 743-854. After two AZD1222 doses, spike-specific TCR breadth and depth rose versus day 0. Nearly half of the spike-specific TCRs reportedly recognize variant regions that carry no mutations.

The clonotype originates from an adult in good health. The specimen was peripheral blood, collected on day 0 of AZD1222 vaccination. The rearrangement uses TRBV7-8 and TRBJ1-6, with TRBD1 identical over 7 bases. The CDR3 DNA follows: TGTGCCAGCAGCTTAGAGGTACAGGGGCCCCTCCACTTT. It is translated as CASSLEVQGPLHF.